The rows below give T cell receptor beta chains drawn from one sample of a study of T cell responses to AZD1222 COVID-19 vaccine. Libraries were prepared by immunoSEQ multiplex PCR; TCRdb keeps only in-frame clonotypes and omits some of them. The data show around 180,000 clones, approximately 92% seen once. The sample here was peripheral blood, taken on day 0 of AZD1222 vaccination. These TCRs come from an adult in good health. The CDR3 runs from the conserved cysteine through the conserved F or W. A D gene is named only where the DNA matches it firmly. Clone size appears in some rows only: once, few, many, or a class for an expanded clone.

j_call d_call clone_size cdr3_length v_call cdr3_aa cdr3_nt
TRBJ1-2 . . 14 TRBV18 CASSARESNYGYTF TGTGCCAGCTCAGCAAGGGAAAGTAACTATGGCTACACCTTC
TRBJ1-3 . . 14 TRBV6-5 CASSGGTDGNTIYF TGTGCCAGCAGCGGCGGGACGGACGGAAACACCATATATTTT
TRBJ2-1 TRBD1 few 13 TRBV12-3/TRBV12-4 CASSGTGINEQFF TGTGCCAGCAGTGGGACAGGGATCAATGAGCAGTTCTTC
TRBJ2-7 . . 14 TRBV2 CASKGRQSSYEQYF TGTGCCAGCAAGGGTAGGCAGTCCTCCTACGAGCAGTACTTC
TRBJ2-1 . many 13 TRBV3-1/TRBV3-2 CASSLASYNEQFF TGTGCCAGCAGCCTGGCGTCCTACAATGAGCAGTTCTTC
TRBJ2-3 TRBD2 . 15 TRBV19 CASSMVAGSTDTQYF TGTGCCAGTAGTATGGTAGCGGGGTCCACAGATACGCAGTATTTT
TRBJ1-3 . . 13 TRBV12-3/TRBV12-4 CAGAQNSGNTIYF TGTGCCGGCGCGCAGAACTCTGGAAACACCATATATTTT
TRBJ1-5 . . 16 TRBV11-2 CASSLRAGGPDQPQHF TGTGCCAGCAGCTTAAGGGCTGGGGGGCCCGATCAGCCCCAGCATTTT
TRBJ2-3 . . 13 TRBV4-3 CASSEEWRDTQYF TGCGCCAGCAGCGAAGAATGGCGGGATACGCAGTATTTT
TRBJ1-5 . . 15 TRBV7-2 CASSLGDWALQPQHF TGTGCCAGCAGCTTAGGCGATTGGGCCCTGCAACCCCAGCATTTT
TRBJ2-7 . . 15 TRBV19 CASSIKGGANYEQYF TGTGCCAGTAGTATCAAGGGGGGGGCCAACTACGAGCAGTACTTC